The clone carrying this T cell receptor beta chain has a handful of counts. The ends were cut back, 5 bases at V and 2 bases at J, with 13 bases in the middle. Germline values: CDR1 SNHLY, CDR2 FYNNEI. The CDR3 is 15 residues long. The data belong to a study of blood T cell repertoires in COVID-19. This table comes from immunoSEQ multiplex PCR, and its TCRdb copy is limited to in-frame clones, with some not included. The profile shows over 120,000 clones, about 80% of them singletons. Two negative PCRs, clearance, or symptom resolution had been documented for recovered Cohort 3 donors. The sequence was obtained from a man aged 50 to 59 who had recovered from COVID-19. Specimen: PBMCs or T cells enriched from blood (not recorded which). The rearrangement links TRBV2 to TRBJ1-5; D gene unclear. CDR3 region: CASSLSLRGNQPQHF. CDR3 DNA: TGTGCCAGCAGTTTGTCCCTACGCGGCAATCAGCCCCAGCATTTT.